The clone carrying this T cell receptor (beta chain) was seen a single time. Its antigen is not identified. The data were obtained in a study of cytomegalovirus exposure and HLA in healthy donors. Looking at the study overall: For the approximately 360 genotyped donors, 75% to 90% fell within the Caucasian-associated ancestry cluster.

Germline lookup yields CDR1 SNHLY and CDR2 FYNNEI. The ends lost 2 bases at V and 7 bases at J; junction bases unmatched: 6. The CDR3 has 15 amino acids. It was with 60 Vbeta and 13 Jbeta primers that the PCR ran. The data were produced by immunoSEQ multiplex PCR, yet TCRdb's version contains in-frame clones alone and is incomplete. The table has over 150,000 clones, over 70% seen once. The study's findings and limits: The study reported that TCR beta sequences accurately predicted HLA-A and HLA-B alleles in most subjects.

The V gene is TRBV2, the J gene TRBJ2-1, with 9 bases fitting TRBD1. Specimen: PBMCs. This TCR was sampled from a man aged 30 to 45 in good health and CMV-seronegative. CDR3 coding DNA: TGTGCCAGCAGTGAAAGGACAGGGGATCATAATGAGCAGTTCTTC. Translated: CASSERTGDHNEQFF. Using reference TRBV2 and TRBJ2-1 for the parts outside the CDR3, the full variable domain is EPEVTQTPSHQVTQMGQEVILRCVPISNHLYFYWYRQILGQKVEFLVSFYNNEISEKSEIFDDQFSVERPDGSNFTLKIRSTKLEDSAMYFCASSERTGDHNEQFFGPGTRLTVL.